What follows are 15 T cell receptor beta chains derived from one specimen sequenced in a study of T cells in Graves' hyperthyroidism and ophthalmopathy. TCR beta CDR3 region amplification was performed from RNA transcripts. RT-PCR in the first round (using the HTBI primer set) targeted the TCR CDR3. In TCRdb, the multiplex PCR reads were re-called with MiXCR into one record per CDR3 protein. The sample lists hundreds of thousands of distinct CDR3 sequences; 35% were seen once. Sequenced sample: blood. The receptors originated from a woman between 35 and 50 years old with Graves' hyperthyroidism.

This clonotype was detected many times. This chain uses TRBV12-3 or TRBV12-4 with TRBJ2-7; D call uncertain. This CDR3 has 11 residues. V dropped 8 bases and J dropped 2 bases, with 7 bases sitting between them. CDR3 in DNA: TGTGCCAGCGGTAAAACCTACGAGCAGTACTTC. Translating gives CASGKTYEQYF.

This clonotype was seen ten or more times. The chain recombines TRBV6-4 with TRBJ1-5; no firm D call. Per germline, CDR1 MRHNA and CDR2 SNTAGT. The length of the CDR3 is 15 residues. V shed 4 bases and J shed 6 bases, with 16 bases lying between them. CDR3 residues: CASSASRSAVQPQHF. The CDR3 DNA reads TGTGCCAGCAGTGCCTCCAGGTCGGCCGTTCAGCCCCAGCATTTT.

This clonotype has just a few counts. The chain couples TRBV6-5 to TRBJ1-2; TRBD1 is a possible D gene (6 bases). The CDR3 length is 16 residues. Germline-derived CDR1 and CDR2 are MNHEY and SVGAGI. V was cut by 0 bases and J by 8 bases, with 19 bases left in between. CDR3 protein: CASSYSRDTTLYGYTF. CDR3 DNA: TGTGCCAGCAGTTACTCGAGGGACACCACGTTGTACGGCTACACCTTC.

The genes are TRBV20-1 and TRBJ1-4, with a weak D call TRBD1 (6 bases). The V and J ends lost 6 bases and 7 bases respectively, with 15 bases between them. Per germline, CDR1 DFQATT and CDR2 SNEGSKA (reference sequence). This CDR3 region has 13 residues. CDR3 DNA: TGCAGTGCCCCCTCGGACAGTGTTGAAAAACTGTTTTTT. Translating gives CSAPSDSVEKLFF.

This clonotype was observed many times. This chain connects TRBV20-1 to TRBJ1-5, with D hard to call. From germline, CDR1 is DFQATT and CDR2 SNEGSKA (reference sequence). V was trimmed by 1 base and J by 2 bases, leaving 12 bases between them. The CDR3 runs to 15 residues. In nucleotides, the CDR3 is TGCAGTGCTAGAGTGGCGGCGCGGGGCAATCAGCCCCAGCATTTT. It yields the protein CSARVAARGNQPQHF.

The CDR3 sequence is CASSLGDLNTEAFF. CDR3 DNA: TGTGCCAGCAGCTTGGGGGATTTGAACACTGAAGCTTTCTTT. The chain couples TRBV7-8 to TRBJ1-1, with D possibly matching TRBD1 (5 bases). Germline CDR1 is SGHVS and CDR2 is FQNEAQ. V was shortened by 3 bases and J by 0 bases, with 8 bases between the two germline ends. CDR3 size: 14 residues. Filled out from reference TRBV7-8 and TRBJ1-1, the complete variable domain reads GAGVSQSPRYKVAKRGQDVALRCDPISGHVSLFWYQQALGQGPEFLTYFQNEAQLDKSGLPSDRFFAERPEGSVSTLKIQRTQQEDSAVYLCASSLGDLNTEAFFGQGTRLTVV.

This clonotype was counted between two and nine times. Because the CDR3 is missing its conserved closing phenylalanine or tryptophan, this is likely a read error. This chain joins TRBV7-2 and TRBJ1-1; D possibly corresponds to TRBD1 (5 bases). Germline V gene sequence: CDR1 SGHTA, CDR2 FQGNSA. The CDR3 covers 13 residues. Deletions cut 9 bases from V and 4 bases from J, with 15 bases between. CDR3 bases: TGTGCCAGTAGCCCGGGGGGGGGCACTGAAGCTTTCTCT. Its protein product is CASSPGGGTEAFS.

This clonotype appeared many times. The genes are TRBV15 and TRBJ2-7; D unresolved. CDR3 length equals 12 residues. Trimming shortened V by 3 bases and J by 4 bases, and 7 bases separated the two germline ends. The germline gives CDR1 LNHNV, CDR2 YYDKDF (reference sequence). CDR3 nucleotides: TGTGCCACCAGCAGCTTGGGGTACGAGCAGTACTTC. This encodes CATSSLGYEQYF.

This clonotype was picked up many times. The rearrangement joins TRBV20-1 to TRBJ1-5; maybe TRBD1 (6 bases). CDR3 length equals 14 residues. Germline loops: CDR1 DFQATT, CDR2 SNEGSKA (reference sequence). Trimming left V 5 bases short and J 4 bases short, with 15 bases between. CDR3 loop: CSALPGHANQPQHF. The CDR3, as DNA: TGCAGTGCTTTACCGGGACACGCAAATCAGCCCCAGCATTTT.

This clonotype has ten or more counts. The chain has TRBV6-5 and TRBJ2-7, with D uncertain. The length of the CDR3 is 14 residues. Germline assignment: CDR1 MNHEY and CDR2 SVGAGI. V dropped 2 bases and J dropped 2 bases, with 10 bases sitting between them. This chain's CDR3 is CASSYGHKTYEQYF. The DNA of the CDR3 is TGTGCCAGCAGTTACGGCCATAAGACCTACGAGCAGTACTTC.

This clonotype was detected many times. The genes are TRBV5-4 and TRBJ2-5; 7 bases match TRBD1. The CDR3 is made up of 14 amino acids. The trim removed 3 bases at V and 4 bases at J, leaving 6 bases unmatched. The germline gives CDR1 SGHNT, CDR2 YYREEE (reference sequence). CDR3 loop: CASSSTGSRETQYF. The CDR3 nucleotides are TGTGCCAGCAGCTCGACAGGGTCCCGAGAGACCCAGTACTTC.

This clonotype was seen many times. This sequence joins TRBV7-9 and TRBJ1-2; tentatively, D is TRBD1 (6 bases). The CDR3 has 13 amino acids. The germline CDR1 and CDR2 sequences are SEHNR and FQNEAQ (reference sequence). The V end lost 5 bases, the J end lost 6 bases, and 13 bases lay between the germline ends. CDR3 DNA sequence: TGTGCCAGCAGCGAAGGGGGGATCGATGGCTACACCTTC. The encoded protein is CASSEGGIDGYTF. The full variable domain, in which reference TRBV7-9 and TRBJ1-2 provide the parts outside the CDR3, is DTGVSQNPRHKITKRGQNVTFRCDPISEHNRLYWYRQTLGQGPEFLTYFQNEAQLEKSRLLSDRFSAERPKGSFSTLEIQRTEQGDSAMYLCASSEGGIDGYTFGSGTRLTVV.

The chain couples TRBV6-2 or TRBV6-3 to TRBJ1-1; D is unclear. The germline CDR1 and CDR2 sequences are MNHEY and SVGEGT. The V end lost 7 bases, the J end lost 5 bases, and 8 bases lay between the germline ends. The CDR3 runs to 11 residues. CDR3 sequence reads: CASKIGTEAFF. Here the CDR3 DNA reads TGTGCCAGCAAGATAGGGACTGAAGCTTTCTTT.

This clonotype has a single count. This rearrangement joins TRBV10-3 to TRBJ1-6, with unresolved D. This CDR3 contains 12 residues. Trimming removed 7 bases from V and 6 bases from J, with 7 bases in between. Looked up from germline, CDR1 is ENHRY and CDR2 is SYGVKD. The CDR3 is CAIKPGNSPLHF. DNA of the CDR3: TGTGCCATCAAGCCCGGTAATTCACCCCTCCACTTT.

This clonotype has a count of ten or more. The V call is TRBV12-3 or TRBV12-4, the J call TRBJ1-2, with 7 bases matching TRBD1. This CDR3 is built from 16 residues. With V trimmed by 5 bases and J by 4 bases, 13 bases remained unmatched. CDR3 loop: CASSPLRDRSSYGYTF. Here the CDR3 DNA reads TGTGCCAGCAGTCCACTCCGGGACAGATCTAGCTATGGCTACACCTTC.